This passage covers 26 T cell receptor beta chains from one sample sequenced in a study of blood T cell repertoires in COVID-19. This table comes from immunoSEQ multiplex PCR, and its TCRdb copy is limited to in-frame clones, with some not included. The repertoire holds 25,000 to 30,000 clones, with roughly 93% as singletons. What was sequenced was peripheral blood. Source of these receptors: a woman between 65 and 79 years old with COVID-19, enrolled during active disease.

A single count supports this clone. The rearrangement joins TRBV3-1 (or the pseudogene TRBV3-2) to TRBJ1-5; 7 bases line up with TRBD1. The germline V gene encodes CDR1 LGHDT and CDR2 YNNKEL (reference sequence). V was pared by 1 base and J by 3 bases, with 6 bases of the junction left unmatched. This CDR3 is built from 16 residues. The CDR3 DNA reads TGTGCCAGCAGCCAAGGCGTGGGACAGAACAATCAGCCCCAGCATTTT. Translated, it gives CASSQGVGQNNQPQHF.

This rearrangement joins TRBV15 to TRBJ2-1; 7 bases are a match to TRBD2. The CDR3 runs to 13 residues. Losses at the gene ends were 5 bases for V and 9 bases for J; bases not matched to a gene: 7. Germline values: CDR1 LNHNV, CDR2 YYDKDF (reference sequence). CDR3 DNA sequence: TGTGCCACCAGCGAGGTGGGGGGGGGTGAGCAGTTCTTC. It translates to CATSEVGGGEQFF.

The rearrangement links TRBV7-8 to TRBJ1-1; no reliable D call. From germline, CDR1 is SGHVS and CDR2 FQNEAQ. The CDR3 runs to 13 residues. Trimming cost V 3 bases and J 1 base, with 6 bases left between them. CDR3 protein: CASSFGRNTEAFF. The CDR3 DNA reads TGTGCCAGCAGCTTCGGGAGGAACACTGAAGCTTTCTTT.

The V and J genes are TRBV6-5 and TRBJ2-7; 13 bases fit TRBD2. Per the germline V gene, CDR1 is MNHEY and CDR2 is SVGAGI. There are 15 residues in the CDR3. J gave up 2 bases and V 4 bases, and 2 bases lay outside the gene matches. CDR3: CASSWTSGGTYEQYF. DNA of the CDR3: TGTGCCAGCAGTTGGACTAGCGGGGGTACCTACGAGCAGTACTTC.

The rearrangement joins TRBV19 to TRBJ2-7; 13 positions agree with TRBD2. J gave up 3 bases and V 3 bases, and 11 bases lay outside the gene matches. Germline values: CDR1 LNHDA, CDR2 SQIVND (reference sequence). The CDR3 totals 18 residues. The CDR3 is CASSISPSWTSGSYEQYF. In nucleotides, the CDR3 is TGTGCCAGTAGTATTAGTCCTTCGTGGACTAGCGGGAGCTACGAGCAGTACTTC.

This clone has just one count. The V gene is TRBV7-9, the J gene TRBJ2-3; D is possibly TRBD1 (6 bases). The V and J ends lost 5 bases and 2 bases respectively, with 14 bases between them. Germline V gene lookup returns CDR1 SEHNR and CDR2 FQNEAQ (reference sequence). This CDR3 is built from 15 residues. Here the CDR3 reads CASSPGQTVTDTQYF. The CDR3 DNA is TGTGCCAGCAGCCCAGGACAGACAGTCACAGATACGCAGTATTTT.

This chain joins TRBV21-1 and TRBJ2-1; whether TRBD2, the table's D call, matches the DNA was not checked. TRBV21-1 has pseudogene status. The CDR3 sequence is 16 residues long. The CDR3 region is CASSKVSPEYGNEQFF. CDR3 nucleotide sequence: TGTGCCAGCAGCAAAGTATCCCCTGAATACGGCAATGAGCAGTTCTTC.

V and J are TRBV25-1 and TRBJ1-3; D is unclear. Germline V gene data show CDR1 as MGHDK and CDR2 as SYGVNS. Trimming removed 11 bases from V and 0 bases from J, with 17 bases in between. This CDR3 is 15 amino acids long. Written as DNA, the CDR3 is TGTGCCCGTGGGCCAGGTTTGAGCTCTGGAAACACCATATATTTT. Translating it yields CARGPGLSSGNTIYF.

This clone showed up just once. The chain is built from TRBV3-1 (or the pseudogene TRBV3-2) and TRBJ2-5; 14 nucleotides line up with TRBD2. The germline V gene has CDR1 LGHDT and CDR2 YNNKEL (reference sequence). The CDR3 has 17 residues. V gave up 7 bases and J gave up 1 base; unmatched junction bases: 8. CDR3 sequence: CASTAGTSGRGQETQYF. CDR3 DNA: TGTGCCAGCACTGCAGGGACTAGCGGGAGAGGCCAAGAGACCCAGTACTTC.

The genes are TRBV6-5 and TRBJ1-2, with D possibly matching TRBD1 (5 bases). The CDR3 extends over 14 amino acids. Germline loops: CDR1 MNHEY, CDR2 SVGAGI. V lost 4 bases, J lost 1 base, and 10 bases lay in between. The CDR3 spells CASSSGAINYGYTF. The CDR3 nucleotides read TGTGCCAGCAGTTCTGGGGCCATTAACTATGGCTACACCTTC.

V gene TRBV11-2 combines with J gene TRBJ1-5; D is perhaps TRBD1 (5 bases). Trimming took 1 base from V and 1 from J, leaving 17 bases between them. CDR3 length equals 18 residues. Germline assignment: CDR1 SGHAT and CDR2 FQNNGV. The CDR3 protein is CASSLARGVGFSNQPQHF. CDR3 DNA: TGTGCCAGCAGCTTAGCCCGGGGGGTGGGGTTCAGCAATCAGCCCCAGCATTTT.

The CDR3 region has the DNA TGTGCCAGCAGTTCTCGGACTAGCGGGAACGTCGAGCAGTACTTC. Translation: CASSSRTSGNVEQYF. The rearrangement links TRBV28 to TRBJ2-7, with TRBD2 identical over 12 bases. CDR1 is MDHEN, CDR2 SYDVKM, per germline. Trimming took 4 bases from V and 6 from J; bases not matched to a gene: 7. There are 15 residues in the CDR3.

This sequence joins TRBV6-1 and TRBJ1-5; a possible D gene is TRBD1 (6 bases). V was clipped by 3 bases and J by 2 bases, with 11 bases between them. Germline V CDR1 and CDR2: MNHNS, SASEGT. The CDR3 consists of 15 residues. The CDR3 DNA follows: TGTGCCAGCAGTGATTGGGGGCCGGGCAATCAGCCCCAGCATTTT. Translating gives CASSDWGPGNQPQHF.

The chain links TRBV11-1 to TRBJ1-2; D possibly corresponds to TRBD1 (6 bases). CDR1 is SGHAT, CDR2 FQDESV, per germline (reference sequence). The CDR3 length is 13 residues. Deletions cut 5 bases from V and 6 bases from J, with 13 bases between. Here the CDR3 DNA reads TGTGCCAGCAGCGGAGACAGGTTACATGGCTACACCTTC. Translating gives CASSGDRLHGYTF.

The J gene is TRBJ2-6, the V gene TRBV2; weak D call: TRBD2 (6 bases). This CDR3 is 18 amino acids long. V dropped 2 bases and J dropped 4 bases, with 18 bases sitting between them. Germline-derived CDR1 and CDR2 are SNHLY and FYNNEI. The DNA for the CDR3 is TGTGCCAGCAGTGAAAGAGGGACGGCTGGAGGGGGGGCCAACGTCCTGACTTTC. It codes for CASSERGTAGGGANVLTF.

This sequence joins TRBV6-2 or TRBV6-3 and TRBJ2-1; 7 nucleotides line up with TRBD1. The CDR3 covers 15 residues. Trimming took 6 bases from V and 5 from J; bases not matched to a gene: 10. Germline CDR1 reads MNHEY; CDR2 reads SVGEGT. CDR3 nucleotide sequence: TGTGCCAGCAGACCTCACCGGGACAGACACAATGAGCAGTTCTTC. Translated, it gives CASRPHRDRHNEQFF.

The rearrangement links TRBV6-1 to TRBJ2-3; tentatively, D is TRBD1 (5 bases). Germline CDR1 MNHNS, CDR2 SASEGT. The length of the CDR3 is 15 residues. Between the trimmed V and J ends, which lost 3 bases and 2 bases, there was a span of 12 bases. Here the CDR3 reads CASSEGPGITDTQYF. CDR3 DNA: TGTGCCAGCAGTGAGGGCCCAGGGATCACAGATACGCAGTATTTT.

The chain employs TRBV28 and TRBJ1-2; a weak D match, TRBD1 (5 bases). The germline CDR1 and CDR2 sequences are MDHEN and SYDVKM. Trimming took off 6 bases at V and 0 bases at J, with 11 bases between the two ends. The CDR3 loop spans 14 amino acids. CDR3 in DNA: TGTGCCAGCAGCATTCGGGGGACTAACTATGGCTACACCTTC. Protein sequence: CASSIRGTNYGYTF.

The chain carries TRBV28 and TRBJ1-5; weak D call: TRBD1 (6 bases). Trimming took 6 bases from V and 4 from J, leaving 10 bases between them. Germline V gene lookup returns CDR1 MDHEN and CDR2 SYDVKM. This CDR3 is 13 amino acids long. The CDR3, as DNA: TGTGCCAGCAGCCGGACAGCAAATCAGCCCCAGCATTTT. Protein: CASSRTANQPQHF.

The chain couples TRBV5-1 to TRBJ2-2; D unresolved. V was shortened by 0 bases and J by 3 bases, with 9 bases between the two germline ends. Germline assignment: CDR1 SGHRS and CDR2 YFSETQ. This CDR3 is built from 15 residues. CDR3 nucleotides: TGCGCCAGCAGCTTGGAAGGTCGGGACACCGGGGAGCTGTTTTTT. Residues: CASSLEGRDTGELFF.

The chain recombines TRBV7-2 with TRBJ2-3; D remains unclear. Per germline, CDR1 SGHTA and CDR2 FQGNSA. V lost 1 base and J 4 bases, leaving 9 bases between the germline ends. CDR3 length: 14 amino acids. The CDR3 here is CASSLVRFSDTQYF. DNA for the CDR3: TGTGCCAGCAGCTTAGTTCGGTTCTCAGATACGCAGTATTTT.

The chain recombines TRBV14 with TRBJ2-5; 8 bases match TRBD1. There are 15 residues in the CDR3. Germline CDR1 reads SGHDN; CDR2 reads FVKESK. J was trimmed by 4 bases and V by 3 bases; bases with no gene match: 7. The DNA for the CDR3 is TGTGCCAGCAGCCACCGAAAGGGGACAGGAGAGACCCAGTACTTC. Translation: CASSHRKGTGETQYF.

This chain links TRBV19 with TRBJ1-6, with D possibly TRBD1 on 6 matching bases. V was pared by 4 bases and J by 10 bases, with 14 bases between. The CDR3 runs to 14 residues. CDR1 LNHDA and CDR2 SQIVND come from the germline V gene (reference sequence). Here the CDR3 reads CASSTEQGNSPLHF. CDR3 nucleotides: TGTGCCAGTAGTACGGAGCAGGGGAACTCACCCCTCCACTTT.

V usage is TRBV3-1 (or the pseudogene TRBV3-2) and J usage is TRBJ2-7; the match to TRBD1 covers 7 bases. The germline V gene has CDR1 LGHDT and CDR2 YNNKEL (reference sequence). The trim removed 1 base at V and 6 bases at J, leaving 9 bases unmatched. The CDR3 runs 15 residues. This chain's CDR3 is CASSQAAGGTLEQYF. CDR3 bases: TGTGCCAGCAGCCAAGCGGCAGGGGGTACCCTCGAGCAGTACTTC.

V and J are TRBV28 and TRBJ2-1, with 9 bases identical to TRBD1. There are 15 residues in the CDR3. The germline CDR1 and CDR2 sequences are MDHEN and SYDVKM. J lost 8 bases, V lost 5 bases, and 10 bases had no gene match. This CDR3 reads CASSLWGQGRDEQFF. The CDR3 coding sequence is TGTGCCAGCAGTCTCTGGGGACAGGGTAGGGATGAGCAGTTCTTC.

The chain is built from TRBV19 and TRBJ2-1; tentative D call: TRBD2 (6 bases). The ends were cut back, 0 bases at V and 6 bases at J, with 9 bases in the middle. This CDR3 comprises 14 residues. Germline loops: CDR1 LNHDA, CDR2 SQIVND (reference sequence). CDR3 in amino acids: CASSIDRELNEQFF. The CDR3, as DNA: TGTGCCAGTAGTATAGACCGGGAGCTCAATGAGCAGTTCTTC.